The T cell receptor beta chain described here comes from a study of blood T cells in healthy people across ages (dated by TCRdb to between 2014 and 2017). For the study in its entirety: Template switching captured roughly one uniquely barcoded TCR beta cDNA molecule per two T cells in model experiments. To avoid experimental bias, donors of different ages were spread randomly across the sequencing lanes. The donors were split into four age groups: young (average about 15 years), middle-aged (over 35), aged (approximately 59) and long-lived (roughly 88). Using the same blood draw, the study looked at two additional independent replicas of 1 million unique cDNA reads for two donors, one aged 18 to 29 and the other aged 80 or older. To track age-related changes in TCR beta repertoire diversity, the study relied on deep sequencing normalized with unique cDNA molecular identifiers.

The donors were some 39 Caucasian individuals from Russia, aged 6 to 90 years, who were systemically healthy. Around 9.7 milliliters of peripheral blood were collected from each donor into EDTA-treated Vacutainer tubes. Ficoll-Paque density-gradient centrifugation was used to isolate PBMCs, with at least 7 million obtained per sample. Trizol reagent was used to extract total RNA from the PBMCs, yielding at least 6 micrograms per sample. The percentages of naive CD45RAhigh/CD27high T cells were determined by flow cytometry on a PBMC aliquot from every donor. Library construction relied on 5' RACE. The sequencing machine was an Illumina HiSeq 2500. The second PCR ran for about 7 to 11 cycles and used a J-beta primer mix along with a sample-barcoded 5' primer. A template-switch 5' adaptor carrying 12 random nucleotides introduced a unique molecular identifier onto each TCR beta cDNA molecule. Each sample yielded at least 2.5 million CDR3-containing paired-end reads. The Mint cDNA synthesis kit, primed by a TRBC-specific oligonucleotide, was used to synthesize first-strand cDNA from all RNA. After uracil-DNA glycosylase treatment, a first 18-cycle PCR used universal primers M1SS and BC2_uni_R on all cDNA. On the authors' methods: Each sample was normalized by randomly selecting 1 million high-quality reads, each carrying a distinct molecular identifier. Reads sharing molecular identifiers were discarded rather than binned into consensus sequences. MiTCR, set to a Q25 quality threshold and the strictest error-elimination algorithm, was used for CDR3 identification, clonotype clustering and error correction. A nonparametric unseen species model with Euler transformation was used to estimate a lower bound on total TCR beta diversity. TCRdb reran the public reads through fastp at Q25 and MiXCR, keeping productive beta chains. Every CDR3 protein is listed once, alongside the most common genes and DNA of its rows. The V and J calls and clone size come from TCRdb's table, not from the authors' own analysis. The sample table records about 1,400,000 distinct CDR3 sequences; roughly 59% of these occur just once. Over 5% of the sample goes to the ten largest clones.

Study-wide conclusions, independent of this receptor: Because the CMV infection status of the donors was unknown, age-related changes in expanded clonotypes may potentially have been confounded. Estimates of total diversity based on one million sequenced T cells were considered lower bounds and underestimates. As age increased, observed TCR beta diversity per million T cells dropped in a roughly linear way, and a significant reduction was already evident by age 40. Compared with the aged group, more naive CD4+ T cells, fewer expanded clones and increased TCR diversity were shown by the long-lived group, suggesting age selection. The percentage of naive T cells measured by flow cytometry correlated strongly with observed TCR beta diversity. Because profiling used bulk unsorted PBMCs, naive and antigen-experienced compartments could not be compared conclusively.

Points on this clonotype: The clone's antigen remains unknown. Per-base qualities were not stored, and no clone one base away is much larger.

From cysteine to phenylalanine, the CDR3 is 13 amino acids long. The kept DNA is CDR3 alone, 39 bases in frame from the first base. From a lookup of the germline V gene (reference sequence), CDR1 and CDR2 are GTSNPN and SVGIG. V drops 5 bases and J drops 4 bases, leaving 15 bases in between. The receptor was isolated from a man aged 18 to 35 in good health. Sequenced input: blood. This receptor chain uses TRBV30 and TRBJ2-7, with the D gene uncertain. The DNA sequence is as follows: TGTGCCTGGGTATCCGACGGGTCTTACGAGCAGTACTTC. Its translation is CAWVSDGSYEQYF.